This is a list of T cell receptor beta chains from one sample in a study of persistence of HIV-infected CD4 T cells. The repertoire was sequenced with immunoSEQ multiplex PCR; TCRdb's copy has only in-frame clones and lacks some. Of tens of thousands of clones in the sample, 88% are singletons; the top ten hold 0.47%. Their specific antigens are unknown. Specimen: CD4+ T cells sorted from PBMCs after 18-hour stimulation, collected from a patient who received antiretroviral therapy. The receptors originated from an adult woman with HIV who was CMV-seropositive. CDR3s leave out the opening cysteine and the closing phenylalanine or tryptophan. The size entry is marked missing in some rows and otherwise reads once, few, many or a size class.

TRBV24-1 - ATSDWVTAGDMNEQF
TRBV19 - ASSPSGGGYFNEQF
TRBV5-1 - ASSSAGGTGNTIY
TRBV15 - ATSRVRGTDTQY
TRBV20-1 - SASRLSQPQH
TRBV12-3/TRBV12-4 - ASSLAVSAEAF
TRBV6-5 - ASTWTGGNYGYT
TRBV29-1 once SGKGWGAGADTQY
TRBV6-1 few ASSERDTEAF
TRBV10-3 once AIRKTGELNTEAF
TRBV7-2 once ASTPRAGGGETQY
TRBV12-3/TRBV12-4 - ASSPRAGVGYT
TRBV15 - ATSRPQETQY
TRBV3-1/TRBV3-2 - ASSPRASGGYNEQF
TRBV27 - ASRERLNSYEQY
TRBV19 - ASSSRGAANEKLF
TRBV5-1 - ASSQRQDSEAF
TRBV6-5 - ASSYLQGQAYGYT
TRBV12-3/TRBV12-4 - ASSYRATDTQY
TRBV7-9 - ASSPTGYGYT
TRBV30 - AWSRTGRETQY
TRBV15 - ATSRDQGGLNEKLF
TRBV18 - ASSPQGNSYNSPLH
TRBV13 - ASSLQVSGGAFSLDEQF
TRBV12-3/TRBV12-4 - ASSFVGGASF
TRBV20-1 - SASLWGGTNNEQF
TRBV13 - AWGRRGTGELF
TRBV30 - AWRANSASGGYT
TRBV5-8 - ASSLGLAEEETQY
TRBV18 - ASSTNRPYGYT
TRBV29-1 once SVELAVNQPQH
TRBV3-1/TRBV3-2 - ASSQGVGSGVGTGELF
TRBV2 - ASRETGGNLLNTEAF
TRBV5-1 - ASSARQGTGELF
TRBV5-4 - ASSRGQANYGYT
TRBV6-6 - ASTGGQPYGYT
TRBV19 - ASSIPRRGNQPQH
TRBV27 - ASGASGRYEQY
TRBV5-1 - ASHVGTGNTGELF
TRBV20-1 - SAIYSKQLF
TRBV9 - ASSPRTDRGSDTQY